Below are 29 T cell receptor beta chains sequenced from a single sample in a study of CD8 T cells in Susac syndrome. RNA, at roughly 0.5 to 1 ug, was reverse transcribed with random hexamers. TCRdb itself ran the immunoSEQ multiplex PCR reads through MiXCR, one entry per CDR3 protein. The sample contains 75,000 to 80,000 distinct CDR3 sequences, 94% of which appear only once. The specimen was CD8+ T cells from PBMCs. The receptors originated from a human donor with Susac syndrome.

CDR3 region: CASSEISKVEQYF. CDR3 nucleotides: TGTGCCAGCAGTGAAATTAGTAAGGTCGAGCAGTACTTC. The V and J genes are TRBV25-1 and TRBJ2-7; D ambiguous. V dropped 2 bases and J dropped 6 bases, with 11 bases sitting between them. The CDR3 totals 13 residues. The germline gives CDR1 MGHDK, CDR2 SYGVNS.

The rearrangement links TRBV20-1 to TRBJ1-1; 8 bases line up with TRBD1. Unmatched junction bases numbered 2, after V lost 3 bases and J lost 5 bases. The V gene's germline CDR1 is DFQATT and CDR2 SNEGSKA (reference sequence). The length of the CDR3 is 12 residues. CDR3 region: CSARTGETEAFF. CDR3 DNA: TGCAGTGCTAGGACAGGGGAAACTGAAGCTTTCTTT.

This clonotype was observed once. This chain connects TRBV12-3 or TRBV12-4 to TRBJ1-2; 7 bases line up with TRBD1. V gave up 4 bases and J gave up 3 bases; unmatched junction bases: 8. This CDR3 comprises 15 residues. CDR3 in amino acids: CASSSVSTGYYGYTF. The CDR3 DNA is TGTGCCAGCAGTTCAGTCTCGACAGGGTACTATGGCTACACCTTC.

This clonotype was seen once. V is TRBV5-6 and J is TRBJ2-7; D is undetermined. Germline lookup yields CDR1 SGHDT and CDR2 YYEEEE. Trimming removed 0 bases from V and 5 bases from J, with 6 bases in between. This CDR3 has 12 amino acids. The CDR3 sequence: CASSLAVHEQYF. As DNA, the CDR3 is TGTGCCAGCAGCTTGGCGGTCCACGAGCAGTACTTC.

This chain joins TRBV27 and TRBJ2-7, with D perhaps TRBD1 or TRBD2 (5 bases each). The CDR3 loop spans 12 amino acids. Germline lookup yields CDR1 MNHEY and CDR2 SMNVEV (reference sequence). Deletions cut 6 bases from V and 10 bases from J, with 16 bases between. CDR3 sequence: CASSPGPISQYF. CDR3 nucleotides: TGTGCCAGCAGCCCGGGACCTATTAGTCAGTACTTC.

The CDR3 loop reads CSARERDGTNEQYF. The CDR3 nucleotides are TGCAGTGCTAGAGAGAGGGACGGGACTAACGAGCAGTACTTC. The chain has TRBV20-1 and TRBJ2-7; 7 nucleotides agree with TRBD2. Germline V lookup: CDR1 DFQATT, CDR2 SNEGSKA (reference sequence). CDR3 length: 14 residues. J lost 5 bases, V lost 0 bases, and 7 bases had no gene match.

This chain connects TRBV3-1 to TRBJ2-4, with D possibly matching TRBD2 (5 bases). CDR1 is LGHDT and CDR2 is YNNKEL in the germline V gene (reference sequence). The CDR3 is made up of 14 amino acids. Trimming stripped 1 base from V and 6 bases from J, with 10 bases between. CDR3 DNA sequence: TGTGCCAGCAGCCAAGGGTTCGAGGGAAACATTCAGTACTTC. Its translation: CASSQGFEGNIQYF.

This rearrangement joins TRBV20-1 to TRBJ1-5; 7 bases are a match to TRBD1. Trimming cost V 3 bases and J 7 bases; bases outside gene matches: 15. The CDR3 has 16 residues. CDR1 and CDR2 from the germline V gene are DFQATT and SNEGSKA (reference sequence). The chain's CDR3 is CSARGRQGRPEQPQHF. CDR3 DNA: TGCAGTGCTAGGGGGAGACAGGGCCGCCCGGAGCAGCCCCAGCATTTT.

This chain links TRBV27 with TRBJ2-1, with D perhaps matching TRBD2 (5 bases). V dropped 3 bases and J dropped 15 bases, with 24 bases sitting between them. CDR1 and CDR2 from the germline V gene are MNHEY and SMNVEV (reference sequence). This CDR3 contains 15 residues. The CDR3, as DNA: TGTGCCAGCAGTTTCACCGCCATACTCGGGGATGGCCTGTTCTTC. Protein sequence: CASSFTAILGDGLFF.

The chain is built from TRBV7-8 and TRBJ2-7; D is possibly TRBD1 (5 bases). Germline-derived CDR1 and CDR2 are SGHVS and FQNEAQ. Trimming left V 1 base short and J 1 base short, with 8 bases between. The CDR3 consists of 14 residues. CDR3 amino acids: CASSLVQGSYEQYF. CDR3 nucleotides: TGTGCCAGCAGCTTAGTGCAGGGTTCCTACGAGCAGTACTTC.

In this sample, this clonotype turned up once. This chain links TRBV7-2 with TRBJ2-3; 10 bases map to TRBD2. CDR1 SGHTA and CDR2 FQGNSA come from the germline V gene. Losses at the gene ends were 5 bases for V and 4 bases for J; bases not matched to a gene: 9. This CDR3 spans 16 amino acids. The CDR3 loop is CASSHPHSGGADTQYF. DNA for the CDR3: TGTGCCAGCAGCCACCCCCACAGCGGGGGGGCAGATACGCAGTATTTT.

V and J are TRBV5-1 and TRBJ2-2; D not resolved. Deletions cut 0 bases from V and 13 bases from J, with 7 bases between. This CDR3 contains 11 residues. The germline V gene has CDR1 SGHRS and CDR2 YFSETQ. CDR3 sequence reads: CASSLGEALFF. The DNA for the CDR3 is TGCGCCAGCAGCTTGGGGGAAGCGCTGTTTTTT.

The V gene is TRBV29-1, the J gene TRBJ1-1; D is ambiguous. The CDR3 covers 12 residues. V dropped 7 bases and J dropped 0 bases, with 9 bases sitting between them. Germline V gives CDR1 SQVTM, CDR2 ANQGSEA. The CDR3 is CSAQLVNTEAFF. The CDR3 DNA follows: TGCAGCGCCCAATTGGTGAACACTGAAGCTTTCTTT.

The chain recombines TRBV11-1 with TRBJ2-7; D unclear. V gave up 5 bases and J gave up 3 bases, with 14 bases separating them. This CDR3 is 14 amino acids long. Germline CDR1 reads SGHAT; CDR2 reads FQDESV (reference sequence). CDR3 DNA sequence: TGTGCCAGCAGCCCCGGCCGGGTTATCTACGAGCAGTACTTC. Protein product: CASSPGRVIYEQYF.

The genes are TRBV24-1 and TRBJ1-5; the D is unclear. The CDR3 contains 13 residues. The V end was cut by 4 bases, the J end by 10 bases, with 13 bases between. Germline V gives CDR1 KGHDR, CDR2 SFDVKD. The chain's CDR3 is CATSEALQGPQHF. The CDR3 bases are TGTGCCACCAGTGAGGCCCTGCAAGGTCCCCAGCATTTT.

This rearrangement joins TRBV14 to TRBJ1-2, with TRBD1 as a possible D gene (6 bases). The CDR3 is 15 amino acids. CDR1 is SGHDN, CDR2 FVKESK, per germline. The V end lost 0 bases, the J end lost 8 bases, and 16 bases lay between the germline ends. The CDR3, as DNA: TGTGCCAGCAGCCAAGATACCAGGGGAGGAAGGGGCTACACCTTC. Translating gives CASSQDTRGGRGYTF.

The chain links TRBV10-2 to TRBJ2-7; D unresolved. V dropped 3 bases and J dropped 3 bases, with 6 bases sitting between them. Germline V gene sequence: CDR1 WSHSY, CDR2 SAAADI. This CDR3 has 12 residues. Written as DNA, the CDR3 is TGCGCCAGCAGTGAAGACTTCTACGAGCAGTACTTC. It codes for CASSEDFYEQYF.

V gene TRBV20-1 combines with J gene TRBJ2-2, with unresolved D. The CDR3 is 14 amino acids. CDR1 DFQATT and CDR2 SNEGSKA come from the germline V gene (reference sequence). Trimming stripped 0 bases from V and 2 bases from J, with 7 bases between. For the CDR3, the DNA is TGCAGTGCTAGAGATTACGGTAACACCGGGGAGCTGTTTTTT. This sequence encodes CSARDYGNTGELFF.

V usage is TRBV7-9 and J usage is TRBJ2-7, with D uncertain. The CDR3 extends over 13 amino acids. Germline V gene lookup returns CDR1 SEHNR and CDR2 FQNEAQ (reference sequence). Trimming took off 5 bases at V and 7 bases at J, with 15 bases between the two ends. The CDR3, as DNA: TGTGCCAGCAGCCCCCCGTCCCATTGGGAGCAGTACTTC. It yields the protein CASSPPSHWEQYF.

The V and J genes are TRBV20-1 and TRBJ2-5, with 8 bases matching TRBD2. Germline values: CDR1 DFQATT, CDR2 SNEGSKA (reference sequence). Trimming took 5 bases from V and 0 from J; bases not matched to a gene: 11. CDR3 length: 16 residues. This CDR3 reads CSADHSGGRYQETQYF. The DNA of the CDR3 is TGCAGTGCTGACCACAGCGGGGGACGGTACCAAGAGACCCAGTACTTC.

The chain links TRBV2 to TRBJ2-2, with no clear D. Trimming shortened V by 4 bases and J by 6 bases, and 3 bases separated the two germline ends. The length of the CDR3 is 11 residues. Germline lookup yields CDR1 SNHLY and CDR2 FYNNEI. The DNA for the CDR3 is TGTGCCAGCAGTGCCGCCGGGGAGCTGTTTTTT. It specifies CASSAAGELFF. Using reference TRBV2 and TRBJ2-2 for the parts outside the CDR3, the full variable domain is EPEVTQTPSHQVTQMGQEVILRCVPISNHLYFYWYRQILGQKVEFLVSFYNNEISEKSEIFDDQFSVERPDGSNFTLKIRSTKLEDSAMYFCASSAAGELFFGEGSRLTVL.

The CDR3 DNA follows: TGTGCCAGCAGCTACCTAGCGGGGGCGAACAATGAGCAGTTCTTC. Protein: CASSYLAGANNEQFF. V and J are TRBV7-9 and TRBJ2-1, with 10 nucleotides matching TRBD2. CDR1 SEHNR and CDR2 FQNEAQ come from the germline V gene (reference sequence). The CDR3 totals 15 residues. With V trimmed by 4 bases and J by 5 bases, 5 bases remained unmatched.

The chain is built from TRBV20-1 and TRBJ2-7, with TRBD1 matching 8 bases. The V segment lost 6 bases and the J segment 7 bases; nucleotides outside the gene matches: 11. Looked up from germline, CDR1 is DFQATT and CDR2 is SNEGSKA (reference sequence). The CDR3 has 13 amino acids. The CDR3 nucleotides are TGCAGTGCCCGTAACCGGGACAGGAGAGAGCAGTACTTC. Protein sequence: CSARNRDRREQYF.

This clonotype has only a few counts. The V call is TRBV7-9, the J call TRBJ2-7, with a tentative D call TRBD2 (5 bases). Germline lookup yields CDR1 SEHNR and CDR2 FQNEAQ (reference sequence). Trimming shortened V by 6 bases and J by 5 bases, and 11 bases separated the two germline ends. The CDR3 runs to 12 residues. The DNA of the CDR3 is TGTGCCAGCAGTTTTGGGCGGGACGAGCAGTACTTC. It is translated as CASSFGRDEQYF.

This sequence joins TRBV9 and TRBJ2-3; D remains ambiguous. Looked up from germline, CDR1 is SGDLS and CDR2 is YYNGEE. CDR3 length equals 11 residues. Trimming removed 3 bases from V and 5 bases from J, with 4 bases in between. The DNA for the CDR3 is TGTGCCAGCAGCGGGGTAGATACGCAGTATTTT. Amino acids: CASSGVDTQYF. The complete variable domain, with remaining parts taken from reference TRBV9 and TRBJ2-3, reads DSGVTQTPKHLITATGQRVTLRCSPRSGDLSVYWYQQSLDQGLQFLIQYYNGEERAKGNILERFSAQQFPDLHSELNLSSLELGDSALYFCASSGVDTQYFGPGTRLTVL.

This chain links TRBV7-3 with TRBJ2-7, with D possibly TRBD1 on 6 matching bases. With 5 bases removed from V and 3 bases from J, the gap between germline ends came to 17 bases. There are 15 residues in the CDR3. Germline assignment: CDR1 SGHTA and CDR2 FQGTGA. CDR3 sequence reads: CASSLSRDTLYEQYF. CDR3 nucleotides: TGTGCCAGCAGCCTATCACGGGACACACTCTACGAGCAGTACTTC.

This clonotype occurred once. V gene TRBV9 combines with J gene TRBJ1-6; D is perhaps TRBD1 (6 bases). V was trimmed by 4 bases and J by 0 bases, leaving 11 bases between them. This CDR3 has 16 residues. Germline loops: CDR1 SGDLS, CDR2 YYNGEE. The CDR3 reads CASSSTDSSYNSPLHF. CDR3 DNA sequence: TGTGCCAGCAGCTCCACGGACAGCTCCTATAATTCACCCCTCCACTTT.

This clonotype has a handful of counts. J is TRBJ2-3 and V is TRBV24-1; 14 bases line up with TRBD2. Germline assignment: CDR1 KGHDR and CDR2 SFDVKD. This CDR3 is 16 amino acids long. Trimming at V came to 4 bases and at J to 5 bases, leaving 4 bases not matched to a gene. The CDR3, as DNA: TGTGCCACCAGTGACCGACTAGCGGGGGGGCTAGATACGCAGTATTTT. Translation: CATSDRLAGGLDTQYF.

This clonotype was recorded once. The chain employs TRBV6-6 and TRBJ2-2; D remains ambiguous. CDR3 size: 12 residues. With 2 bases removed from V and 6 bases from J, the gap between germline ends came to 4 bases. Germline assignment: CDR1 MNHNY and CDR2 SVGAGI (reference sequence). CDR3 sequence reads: CASSYVAGELFF. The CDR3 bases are TGTGCCAGCAGTTACGTTGCCGGGGAGCTGTTTTTT.